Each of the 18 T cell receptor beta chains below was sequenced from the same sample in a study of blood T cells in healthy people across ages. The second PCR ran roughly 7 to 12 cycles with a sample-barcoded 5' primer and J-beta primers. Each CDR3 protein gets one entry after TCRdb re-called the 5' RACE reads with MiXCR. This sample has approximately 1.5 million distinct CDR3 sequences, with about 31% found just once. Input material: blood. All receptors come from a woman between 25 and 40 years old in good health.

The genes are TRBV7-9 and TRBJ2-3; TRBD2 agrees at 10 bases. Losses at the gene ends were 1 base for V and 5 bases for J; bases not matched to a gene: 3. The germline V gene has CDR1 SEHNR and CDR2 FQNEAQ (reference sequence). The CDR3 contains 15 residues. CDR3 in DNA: TGTGCCAGCAGCTTAGTCCTAGCGGGGGTAGATACGCAGTATTTT. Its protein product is CASSLVLAGVDTQYF.

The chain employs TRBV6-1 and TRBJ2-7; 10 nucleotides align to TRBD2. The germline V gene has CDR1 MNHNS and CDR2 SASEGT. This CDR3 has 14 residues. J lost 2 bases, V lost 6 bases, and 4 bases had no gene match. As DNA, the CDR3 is TGTGCCAGCAGATACGGGACTAGCGCCTACGAGCAGTACTTC. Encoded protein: CASRYGTSAYEQYF.

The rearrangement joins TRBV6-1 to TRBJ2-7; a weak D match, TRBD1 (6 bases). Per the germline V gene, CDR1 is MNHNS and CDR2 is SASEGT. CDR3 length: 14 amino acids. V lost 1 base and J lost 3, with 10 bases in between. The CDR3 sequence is CASSEDTGSYEQYF. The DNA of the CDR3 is TGTGCCAGCAGTGAAGATACAGGGAGCTACGAGCAGTACTTC.

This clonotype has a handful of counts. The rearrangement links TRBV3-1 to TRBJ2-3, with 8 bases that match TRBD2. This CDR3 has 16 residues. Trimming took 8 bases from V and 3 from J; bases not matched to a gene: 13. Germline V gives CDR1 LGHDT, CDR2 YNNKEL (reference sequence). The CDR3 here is CASGAAAGVGTDTQYF. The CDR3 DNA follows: TGTGCCAGCGGCGCTGCAGCGGGAGTGGGAACAGATACGCAGTATTTT.

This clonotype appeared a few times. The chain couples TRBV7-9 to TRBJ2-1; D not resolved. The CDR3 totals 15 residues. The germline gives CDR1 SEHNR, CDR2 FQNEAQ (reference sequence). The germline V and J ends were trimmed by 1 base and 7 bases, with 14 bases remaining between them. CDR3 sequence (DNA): TGTGCCAGCAGCTTAGACCGGGTAGGGTCAAATGAGCAGTTCTTC. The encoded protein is CASSLDRVGSNEQFF.

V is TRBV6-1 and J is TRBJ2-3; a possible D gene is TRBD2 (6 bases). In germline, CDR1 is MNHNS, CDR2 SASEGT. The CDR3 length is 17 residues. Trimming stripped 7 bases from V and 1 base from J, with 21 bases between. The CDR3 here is CASTETQRASRTDTQYF. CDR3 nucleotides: TGTGCCAGCACCGAAACCCAGCGGGCATCTCGCACAGATACGCAGTATTTT.

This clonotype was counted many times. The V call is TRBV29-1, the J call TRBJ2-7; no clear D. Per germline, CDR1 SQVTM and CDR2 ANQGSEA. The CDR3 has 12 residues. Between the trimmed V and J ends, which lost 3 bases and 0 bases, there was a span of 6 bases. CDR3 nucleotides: TGCAGCGTTGAGCTCCGCTCCTACGAGCAGTACTTC. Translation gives CSVELRSYEQYF.

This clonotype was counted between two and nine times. CDR3 region: CATSLDQYDEQFF. CDR3 sequence (DNA): TGTGCCACCAGCCTGGACCAATACGATGAGCAGTTCTTC. This chain links TRBV15 with TRBJ2-1; no firm D call. This CDR3 has 13 amino acids. CDR1 is LNHNV, CDR2 YYDKDF, per germline (reference sequence). With 5 bases removed from V and 8 bases from J, the gap between germline ends came to 13 bases. Filled out from reference TRBV15 and TRBJ2-1, the complete variable domain reads DAMVIQNPRYQVTQFGKPVTLSCSQTLNHNVMYWYQQKSSQAPKLLFHYYDKDFNNEADTPDNFQSRRPNTSFCFLDIRSPGLGDTAMYLCATSLDQYDEQFFGPGTRLTVL.

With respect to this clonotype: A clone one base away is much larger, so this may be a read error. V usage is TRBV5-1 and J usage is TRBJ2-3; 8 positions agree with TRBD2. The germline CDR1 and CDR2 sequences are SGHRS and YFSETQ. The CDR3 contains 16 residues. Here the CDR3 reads CTSSLRPGGSTDTQYF. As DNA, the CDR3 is TGCACCAGCAGCCTACGCCCGGGAGGGTCAACAGATACGCAGTATTTT.

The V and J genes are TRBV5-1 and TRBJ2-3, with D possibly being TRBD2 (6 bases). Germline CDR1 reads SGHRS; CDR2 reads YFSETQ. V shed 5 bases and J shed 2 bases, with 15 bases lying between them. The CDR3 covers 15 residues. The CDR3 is CASSPQLAPTDTQYF. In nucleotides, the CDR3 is TGCGCCAGCAGTCCACAACTAGCCCCCACAGATACGCAGTATTTT.

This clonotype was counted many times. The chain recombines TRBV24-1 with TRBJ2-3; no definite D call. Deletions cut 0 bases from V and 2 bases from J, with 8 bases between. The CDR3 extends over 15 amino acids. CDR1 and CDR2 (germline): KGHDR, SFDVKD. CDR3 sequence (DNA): TGTGCCACCAGTGATTTGACGGCCTCCACAGATACGCAGTATTTT. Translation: CATSDLTASTDTQYF.

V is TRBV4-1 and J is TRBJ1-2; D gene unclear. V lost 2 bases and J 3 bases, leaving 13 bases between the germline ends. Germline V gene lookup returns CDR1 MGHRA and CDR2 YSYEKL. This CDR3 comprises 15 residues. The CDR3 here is CASSQPRTRDYGYTF. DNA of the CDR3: TGCGCCAGCAGCCAACCTCGGACGAGGGACTATGGCTACACCTTC.

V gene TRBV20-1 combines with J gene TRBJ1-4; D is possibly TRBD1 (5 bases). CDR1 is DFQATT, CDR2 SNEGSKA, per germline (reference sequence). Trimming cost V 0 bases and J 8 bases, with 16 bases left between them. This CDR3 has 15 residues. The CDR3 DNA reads TGCAGTGCTAGAGAAAGGGACGGACTTGGGGAAAAACTGTTTTTT. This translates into CSARERDGLGEKLFF.

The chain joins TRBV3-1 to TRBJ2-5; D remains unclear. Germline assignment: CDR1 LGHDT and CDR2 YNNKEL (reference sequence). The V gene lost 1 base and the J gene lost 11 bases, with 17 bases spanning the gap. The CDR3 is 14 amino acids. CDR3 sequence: CASSQVSRTVLQYF. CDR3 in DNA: TGTGCCAGCAGCCAAGTTTCTAGGACGGTTTTGCAGTACTTC.

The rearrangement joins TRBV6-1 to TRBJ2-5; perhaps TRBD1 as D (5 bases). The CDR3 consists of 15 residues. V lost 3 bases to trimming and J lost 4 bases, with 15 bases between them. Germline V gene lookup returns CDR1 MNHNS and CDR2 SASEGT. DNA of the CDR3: TGTGCCAGCAGTGAGCAGGGAATGTTCGTAGAGACCCAGTACTTC. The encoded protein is CASSEQGMFVETQYF.

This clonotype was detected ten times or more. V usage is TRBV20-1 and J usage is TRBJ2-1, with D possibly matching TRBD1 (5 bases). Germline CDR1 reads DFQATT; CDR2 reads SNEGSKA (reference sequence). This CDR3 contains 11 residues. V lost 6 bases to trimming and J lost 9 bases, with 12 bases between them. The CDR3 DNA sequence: TGCAGTGCCGTGTTTAGGGGTGAGCAGTTCTTC. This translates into CSAVFRGEQFF.

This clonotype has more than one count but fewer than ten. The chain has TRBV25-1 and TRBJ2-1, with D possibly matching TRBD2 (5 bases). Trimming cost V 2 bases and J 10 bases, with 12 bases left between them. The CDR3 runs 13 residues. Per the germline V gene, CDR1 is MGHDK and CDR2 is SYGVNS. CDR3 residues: CASSEGERREQFF. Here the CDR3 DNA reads TGTGCCAGCAGTGAAGGGGAGCGGCGGGAGCAGTTCTTC.

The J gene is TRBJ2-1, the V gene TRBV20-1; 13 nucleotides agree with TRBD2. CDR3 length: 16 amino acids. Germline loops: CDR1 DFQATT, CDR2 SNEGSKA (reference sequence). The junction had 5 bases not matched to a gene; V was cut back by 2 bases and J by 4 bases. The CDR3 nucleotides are TGCAGTGCTAGATCCGGGACTAGCGGGGTATACAATGAGCAGTTCTTC. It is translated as CSARSGTSGVYNEQFF.